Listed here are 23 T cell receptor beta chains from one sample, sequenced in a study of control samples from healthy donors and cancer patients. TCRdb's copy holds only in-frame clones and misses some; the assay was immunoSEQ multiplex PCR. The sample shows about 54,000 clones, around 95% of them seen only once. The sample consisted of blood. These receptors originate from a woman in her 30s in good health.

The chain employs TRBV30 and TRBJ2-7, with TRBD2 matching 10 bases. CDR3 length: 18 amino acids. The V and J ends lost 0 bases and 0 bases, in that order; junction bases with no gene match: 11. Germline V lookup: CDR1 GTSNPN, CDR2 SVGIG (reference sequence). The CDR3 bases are TGTGCCTGGAGTGTACGGTTTCAGACTAGCGGGCCCTCCTACGAGCAGTACTTC. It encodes CAWSVRFQTSGPSYEQYF.

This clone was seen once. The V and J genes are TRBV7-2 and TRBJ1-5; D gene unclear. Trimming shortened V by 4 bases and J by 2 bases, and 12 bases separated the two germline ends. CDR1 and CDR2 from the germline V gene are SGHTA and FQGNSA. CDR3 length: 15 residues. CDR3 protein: CASSSSRGGNQPQHF. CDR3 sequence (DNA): TGTGCCAGCAGCTCGTCACGGGGAGGCAATCAGCCCCAGCATTTT. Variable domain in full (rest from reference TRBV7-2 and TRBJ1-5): GAGVSQSPSNKVTEKGKDVELRCDPISGHTALYWYRQSLGQGLEFLIYFQGNSAPDKSGLPSDRFSAERTGGSVSTLTIQRTQQEDSAVYLCASSSSRGGNQPQHFGDGTRLSIL.

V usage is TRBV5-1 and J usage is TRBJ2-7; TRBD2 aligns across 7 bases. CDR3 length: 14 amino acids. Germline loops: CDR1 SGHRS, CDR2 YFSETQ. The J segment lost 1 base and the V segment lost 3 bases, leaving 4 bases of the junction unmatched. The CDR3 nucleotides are TGCGCCAGCAGCTCCGGGACTACGTCCTACGAGCAGTACTTC. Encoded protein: CASSSGTTSYEQYF.

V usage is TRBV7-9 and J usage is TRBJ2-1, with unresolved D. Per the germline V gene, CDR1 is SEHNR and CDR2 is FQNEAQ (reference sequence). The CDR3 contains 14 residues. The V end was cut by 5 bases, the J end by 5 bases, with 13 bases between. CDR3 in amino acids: CASSQSAGNNEQFF. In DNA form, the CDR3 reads TGTGCCAGCAGCCAGTCGGCCGGTAACAATGAGCAGTTCTTC. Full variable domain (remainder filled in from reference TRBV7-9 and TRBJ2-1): DTGVSQNPRHKITKRGQNVTFRCDPISEHNRLYWYRQTLGQGPEFLTYFQNEAQLEKSRLLSDRFSAERPKGSFSTLEIQRTEQGDSAMYLCASSQSAGNNEQFFGPGTRLTVL.

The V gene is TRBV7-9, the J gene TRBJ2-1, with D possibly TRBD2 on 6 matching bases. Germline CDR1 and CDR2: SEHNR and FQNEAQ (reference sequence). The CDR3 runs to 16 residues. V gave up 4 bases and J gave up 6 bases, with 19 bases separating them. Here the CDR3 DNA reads TGTGCCAGCAGCTCTACCTTAGCGGCAGGTCCCAATGAGCAGTTCTTC. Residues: CASSSTLAAGPNEQFF.

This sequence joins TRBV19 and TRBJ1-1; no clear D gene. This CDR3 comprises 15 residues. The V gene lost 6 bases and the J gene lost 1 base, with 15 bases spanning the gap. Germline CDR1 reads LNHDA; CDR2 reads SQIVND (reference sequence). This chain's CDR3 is CASSTLGLENTEAFF. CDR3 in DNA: TGTGCCAGTAGCACCCTTGGACTGGAGAACACTGAAGCTTTCTTT.

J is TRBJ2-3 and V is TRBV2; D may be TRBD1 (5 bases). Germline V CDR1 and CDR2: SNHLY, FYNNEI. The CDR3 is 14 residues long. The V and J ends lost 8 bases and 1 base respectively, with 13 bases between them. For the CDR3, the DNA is TGTGCCAGCGTTGGCAGGGAAGGCACAGATACGCAGTATTTT. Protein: CASVGREGTDTQYF.

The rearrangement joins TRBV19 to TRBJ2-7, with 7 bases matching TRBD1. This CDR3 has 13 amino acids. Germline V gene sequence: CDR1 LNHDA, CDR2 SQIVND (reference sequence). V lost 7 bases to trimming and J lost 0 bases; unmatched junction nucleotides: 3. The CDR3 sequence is CASKNRGSYEQYF. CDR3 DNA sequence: TGTGCCAGTAAGAACAGGGGCTCCTACGAGCAGTACTTC.

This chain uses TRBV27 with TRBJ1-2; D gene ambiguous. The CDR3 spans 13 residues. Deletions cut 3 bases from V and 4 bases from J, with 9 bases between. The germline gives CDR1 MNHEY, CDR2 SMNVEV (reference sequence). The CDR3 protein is CASSFKGGYGYTF. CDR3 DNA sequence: TGTGCCAGCAGTTTTAAGGGTGGCTATGGCTACACCTTC.

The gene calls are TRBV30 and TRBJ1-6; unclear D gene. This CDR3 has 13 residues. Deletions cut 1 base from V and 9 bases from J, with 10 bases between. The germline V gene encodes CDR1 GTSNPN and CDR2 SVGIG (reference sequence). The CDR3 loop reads CAWSATLSSPLHF. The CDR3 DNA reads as TGTGCCTGGAGTGCTACCTTGAGTTCACCCCTCCACTTT.

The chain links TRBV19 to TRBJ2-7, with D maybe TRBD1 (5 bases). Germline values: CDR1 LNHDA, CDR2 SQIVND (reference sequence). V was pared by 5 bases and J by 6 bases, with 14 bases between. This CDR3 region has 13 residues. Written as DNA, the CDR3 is TGTGCCAGTAGTCGCCCTTTAGGGGTCGAGCAGTACTTC. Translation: CASSRPLGVEQYF.

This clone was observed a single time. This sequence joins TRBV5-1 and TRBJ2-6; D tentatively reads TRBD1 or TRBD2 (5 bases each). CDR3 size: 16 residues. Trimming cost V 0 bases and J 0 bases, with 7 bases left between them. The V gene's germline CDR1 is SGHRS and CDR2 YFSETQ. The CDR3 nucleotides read TGCGCCAGCAGCTTGGGGGGGAGCTCTGGGGCCAACGTCCTGACTTTC. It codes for CASSLGGSSGANVLTF.

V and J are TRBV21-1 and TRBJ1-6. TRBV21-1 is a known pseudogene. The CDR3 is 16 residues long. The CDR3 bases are TGTGCCAGCAGCCTCGGGGGTAGGGAGAGAAGTTCACCCCTCCACTTT. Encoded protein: CASSLGGRERSSPLHF.

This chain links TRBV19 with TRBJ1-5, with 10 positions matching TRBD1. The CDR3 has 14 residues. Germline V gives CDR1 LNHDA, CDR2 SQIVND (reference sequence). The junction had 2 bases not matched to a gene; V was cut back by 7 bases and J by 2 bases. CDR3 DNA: TGTGCCAGTAAAGGACAGGGGGGCAATCAGCCCCAGCATTTT. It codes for CASKGQGGNQPQHF.

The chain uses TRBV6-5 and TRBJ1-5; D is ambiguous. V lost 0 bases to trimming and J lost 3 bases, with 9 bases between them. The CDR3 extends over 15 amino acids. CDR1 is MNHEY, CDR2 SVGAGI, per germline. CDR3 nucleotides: TGTGCCAGCAGTTACTCGTCCGCGGCCAATCAGCCCCAGCATTTT. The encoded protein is CASSYSSAANQPQHF.

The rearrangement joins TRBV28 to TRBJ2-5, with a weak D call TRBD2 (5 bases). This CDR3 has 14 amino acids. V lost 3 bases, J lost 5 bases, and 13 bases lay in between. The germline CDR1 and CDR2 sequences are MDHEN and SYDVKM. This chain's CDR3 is CASSFSLALETQYF. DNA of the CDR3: TGTGCCAGCAGTTTTAGCCTAGCCCTCGAGACCCAGTACTTC.

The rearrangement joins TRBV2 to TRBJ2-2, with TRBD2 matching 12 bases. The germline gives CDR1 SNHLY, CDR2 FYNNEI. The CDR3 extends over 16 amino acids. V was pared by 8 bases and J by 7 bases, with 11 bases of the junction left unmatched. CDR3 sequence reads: CASRSPTSGSVGELFF. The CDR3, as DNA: TGTGCCAGCCGCAGCCCGACTAGCGGGAGTGTCGGGGAGCTGTTTTTT. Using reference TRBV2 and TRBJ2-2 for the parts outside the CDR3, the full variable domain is EPEVTQTPSHQVTQMGQEVILRCVPISNHLYFYWYRQILGQKVEFLVSFYNNEISEKSEIFDDQFSVERPDGSNFTLKIRSTKLEDSAMYFCASRSPTSGSVGELFFGEGSRLTVL.

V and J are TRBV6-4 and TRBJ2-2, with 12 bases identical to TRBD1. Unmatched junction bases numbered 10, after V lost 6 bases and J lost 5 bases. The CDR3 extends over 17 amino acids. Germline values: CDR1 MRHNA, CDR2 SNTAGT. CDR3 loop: CASRSEGTGGRTGELFF. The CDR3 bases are TGTGCCAGCAGGAGTGAGGGGACAGGGGGCCGGACCGGGGAGCTGTTTTTT.

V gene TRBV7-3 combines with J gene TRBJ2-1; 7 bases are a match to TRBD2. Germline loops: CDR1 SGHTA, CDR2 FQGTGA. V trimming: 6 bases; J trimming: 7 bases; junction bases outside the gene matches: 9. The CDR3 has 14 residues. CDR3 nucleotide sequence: TGTGCCAGCAGACAAAGCGGGACGACAAATGAGCAGTTCTTC. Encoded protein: CASRQSGTTNEQFF.

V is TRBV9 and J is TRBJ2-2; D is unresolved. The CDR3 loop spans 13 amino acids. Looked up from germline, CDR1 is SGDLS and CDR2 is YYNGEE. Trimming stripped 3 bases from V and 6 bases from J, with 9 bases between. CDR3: CASSGSLAGELFF. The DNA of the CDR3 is TGTGCCAGCAGCGGTTCTTTAGCCGGGGAGCTGTTTTTT. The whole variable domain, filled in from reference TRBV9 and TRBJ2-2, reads DSGVTQTPKHLITATGQRVTLRCSPRSGDLSVYWYQQSLDQGLQFLIQYYNGEERAKGNILERFSAQQFPDLHSELNLSSLELGDSALYFCASSGSLAGELFFGEGSRLTVL.

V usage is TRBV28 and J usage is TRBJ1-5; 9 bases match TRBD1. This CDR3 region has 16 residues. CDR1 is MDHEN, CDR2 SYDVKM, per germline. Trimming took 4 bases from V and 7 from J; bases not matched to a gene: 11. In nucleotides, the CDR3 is TGTGCCAGCAGTTCCTCTGGACAGGGGCAAAGGCAGCCCCAGCATTTT. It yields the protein CASSSSGQGQRQPQHF.

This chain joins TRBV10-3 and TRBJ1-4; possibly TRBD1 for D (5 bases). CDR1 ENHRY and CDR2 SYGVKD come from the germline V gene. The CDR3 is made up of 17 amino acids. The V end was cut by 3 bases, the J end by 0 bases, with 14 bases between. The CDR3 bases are TGTGCCATCAGTGACCCGGGGGGGGAAACAACTAATGAAAAACTGTTTTTT. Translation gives CAISDPGGETTNEKLFF.

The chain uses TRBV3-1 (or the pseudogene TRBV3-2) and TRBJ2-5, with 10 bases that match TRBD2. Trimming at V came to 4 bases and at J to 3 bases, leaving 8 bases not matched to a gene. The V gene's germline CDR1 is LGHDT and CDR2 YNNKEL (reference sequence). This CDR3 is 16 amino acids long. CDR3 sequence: CASSRSSGSWKETQYF. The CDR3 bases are TGTGCCAGCAGCCGATCTAGCGGGAGCTGGAAAGAGACCCAGTACTTC.